Given below is one T cell receptor (beta chain) in context. Its antigen remains unknown. Other DNA sequences in this specimen translate into the identical CDR3. The sample originates from a study of beta chain features in type 1 diabetes. Study results and limitations: For Type 1 diabetes patients, all four CD4+ subsets carried TCRB CDR3s that were moderately but significantly shorter.

The investigators reverse transcribed all of the isolated RNA, so they sequenced expressed TCRB transcripts. Measured with immunoSEQ multiplex PCR; TCRdb has only the in-frame clones, and not every one. Counted here are 150,000 or so clones, around 51% occurring once; the ten biggest clones make up under 0.45%. Blood was collected once per donor into heparin, averaging roughly 110 mL. The clonotype was recovered from a young man in good health. The sample taken for sequencing was Tregs from blood.

CDR3 DNA: TGTGCCAGTAGTCCGGACAGGGACGGTTATCAGCCCCAGCATTTT. Protein: CASSPDRDGYQPQHF. The V gene is TRBV19, the J gene TRBJ1-5; 8 bases map to TRBD1. The CDR3 consists of 15 residues. Trimming at V came to 5 bases and at J to 5 bases, leaving 8 bases not matched to a gene. Germline CDR1 and CDR2: LNHDA and SQIVND (reference sequence).